The 29 T cell receptor beta chains listed next were all sequenced from one sample in a study of CD8 T cells in Susac syndrome. Random hexamers were used to reverse transcribe the RNA input (about 0.45 to 1 ug). TCRdb called the immunoSEQ multiplex PCR reads again in MiXCR, with one record for every CDR3 protein. The table includes approximately 200,000 distinct CDR3 sequences, approximately 95% detected once. The sample comprised CD4+ T cells from PBMCs. The receptors derive from a human donor with multiple sclerosis.

The gene calls are TRBV5-1 and TRBJ2-7; D unresolved. Germline V gene sequence: CDR1 SGHRS, CDR2 YFSETQ. With 4 bases removed from V and 4 bases from J, the gap between germline ends came to 18 bases. The CDR3 contains 15 residues. CDR3 nucleotide sequence: TGCGCCAGCAGCCCCATCGATCATGGGCAATACGAGCAGTACTTC. Translated: CASSPIDHGQYEQYF.

The chain links TRBV2 to TRBJ2-5; the match to TRBD1 covers 8 bases. Germline-derived CDR1 and CDR2 are SNHLY and FYNNEI. The CDR3 totals 15 residues. Losses at the gene ends were 3 bases for V and 3 bases for J; bases not matched to a gene: 6. CDR3 in DNA: TGTGCCAGCAGTGATAGCGGACAGGGAAAAGAGACCCAGTACTTC. Translation gives CASSDSGQGKETQYF. The full variable domain, rest sourced from reference TRBV2 and TRBJ2-5, is EPEVTQTPSHQVTQMGQEVILRCVPISNHLYFYWYRQILGQKVEFLVSFYNNEISEKSEIFDDQFSVERPDGSNFTLKIRSTKLEDSAMYFCASSDSGQGKETQYFGPGTRLLVL.

The chain employs TRBV5-6 and TRBJ1-1; D is uncertain. The germline V gene encodes CDR1 SGHDT and CDR2 YYEEEE. This CDR3 region has 12 residues. The V gene lost 3 bases and the J gene lost 9 bases, with 12 bases spanning the gap. CDR3 sequence reads: CASSSNGVQAFF. For the CDR3, the DNA is TGTGCCAGCAGCTCCAACGGAGTGCAAGCTTTCTTT.

This sequence joins TRBV6-5 and TRBJ1-1, with unresolved D. Germline CDR1 is MNHEY and CDR2 is SVGAGI. This CDR3 is built from 14 residues. Trimming shortened V by 5 bases and J by 3 bases, and 13 bases separated the two germline ends. As DNA, the CDR3 is TGTGCCAGCAGTCTGGTCGTGGGCCACACTGAAGCTTTCTTT. Protein sequence: CASSLVVGHTEAFF.

The rearrangement joins TRBV5-6 to TRBJ2-2; TRBD2 matches at 8 bases. This CDR3 region has 16 residues. Trimming at V came to 1 base and at J to 4 bases, leaving 6 bases not matched to a gene. The germline V gene encodes CDR1 SGHDT and CDR2 YYEEEE. The CDR3 protein is CASSLPGSGGTGELFF. In DNA, the CDR3 is TGTGCCAGCAGCTTGCCGGGGAGCGGGGGCACCGGGGAGCTGTTTTTT.

This chain connects TRBV5-1 to TRBJ2-7; D possibly uses TRBD1 or TRBD2 (5 bases each). V lost 7 bases, J lost 2 bases, and 13 bases lay in between. Germline CDR1 is SGHRS and CDR2 is YFSETQ. There are 13 residues in the CDR3. This CDR3 reads CASGRDGAYEQYF. The DNA for the CDR3 is TGCGCCAGCGGAAGGGACGGGGCCTACGAGCAGTACTTC.

This chain uses TRBV27 with TRBJ1-1; D is unresolved. From germline, CDR1 is MNHEY and CDR2 SMNVEV (reference sequence). The CDR3 is 13 residues long. V gave up 3 bases and J gave up 5 bases, with 10 bases separating them. The CDR3 DNA follows: TGTGCCAGCAGTTTGTGGGTTGGGACTGAAGCTTTCTTT. Protein sequence: CASSLWVGTEAFF.

V usage is TRBV29-1 and J usage is TRBJ1-1; TRBD1 aligns across 8 bases. The CDR3 totals 14 residues. Per the germline V gene, CDR1 is SQVTM and CDR2 is ANQGSEA. After removal of 0 bases from V and 10 bases from J, the junction contained 10 bases not matched to a gene. The CDR3 nucleotides read TGCAGCGTTGAAGATGGGACAGGTTCCTTGGGAGCTTTCTTT. It codes for CSVEDGTGSLGAFF.

This chain connects TRBV6-6 to TRBJ2-1; maybe TRBD1 (6 bases). The V and J ends lost 2 bases and 5 bases respectively, with 10 bases between them. From germline, CDR1 is MNHNY and CDR2 SVGAGI (reference sequence). The CDR3 runs 14 residues. The CDR3 here is CASSYTQGNNEQFF. The CDR3 nucleotides are TGTGCCAGCAGTTACACGCAGGGGAACAATGAGCAGTTCTTC.

This clonotype appeared a single time. This chain uses TRBV21-1 with TRBJ2-7. TRBV21-1 is a listed pseudogene. The CDR3 is made up of 10 amino acids. The CDR3 loop reads CADGDYEQYF. CDR3 bases: TGTGCCGACGGGGACTACGAGCAGTACTTC.

The genes are TRBV15 and TRBJ1-2, with TRBD1 matching over 8 bases. This CDR3 region has 16 residues. V dropped 5 bases and J dropped 4; count of bases not matched to a gene: 12. Germline V CDR1 and CDR2: LNHNV, YYDKDF (reference sequence). In nucleotides, the CDR3 is TGTGCCACCAGCGCTTCTGACAGGGGTCTTATCTATGGCTACACCTTC. Protein sequence: CATSASDRGLIYGYTF.

The V call is TRBV30, the J call TRBJ1-6; 8 bases align to TRBD1. The CDR3 is made up of 12 amino acids. Losses at the gene ends were 4 bases for V and 17 bases for J; bases not matched to a gene: 10. Per germline, CDR1 GTSNPN and CDR2 SVGIG (reference sequence). CDR3: CAWNSGGLNFHF. CDR3 DNA sequence: TGTGCCTGGAACTCAGGGGGCCTGAATTTCCACTTT.

J is TRBJ2-2 and V is TRBV29-1, with D uncertain. Per the germline V gene, CDR1 is SQVTM and CDR2 is ANQGSEA. The CDR3 loop spans 13 amino acids. V dropped 6 bases and J dropped 3 bases, with 11 bases sitting between them. This chain's CDR3 is CSVIWSYTGELFF. The CDR3 DNA follows: TGCAGCGTCATTTGGTCATACACCGGGGAGCTGTTTTTT.

V is TRBV7-2 and J is TRBJ2-1; D not resolved. Between the trimmed V and J ends, which lost 7 bases and 0 bases, there was a span of 13 bases. The germline CDR1 and CDR2 sequences are SGHTA and FQGNSA. This CDR3 has 15 amino acids. CDR3 region: CASTPQSGSYNEQFF. The CDR3 bases are TGTGCCAGCACCCCCCAGTCCGGCTCCTACAATGAGCAGTTCTTC.

The rearrangement joins TRBV20-1 to TRBJ1-5; weak D call: TRBD1 (5 bases). The CDR3 runs to 15 residues. Germline assignment: CDR1 DFQATT and CDR2 SNEGSKA (reference sequence). V was trimmed by 6 bases and J by 0 bases, leaving 15 bases between them. The CDR3 region has the DNA TGCAGTGCGAACCTCGGACACCGTAGCAATCAGCCCCAGCATTTT. It translates to CSANLGHRSNQPQHF.

The genes are TRBV3-1 and TRBJ2-6; perhaps TRBD1 as D (5 bases). The CDR3 extends over 14 amino acids. With 5 bases removed from V and 4 bases from J, the gap between germline ends came to 9 bases. Germline V gene data show CDR1 as LGHDT and CDR2 as YNNKEL (reference sequence). The CDR3 coding sequence is TGTGCCAGCAGCGCCCAGGGAGGGGCCAACGTCCTGACTTTC. It yields the protein CASSAQGGANVLTF.

The chain has TRBV5-1 and TRBJ2-2, with 11 bases lining up with TRBD2. V was clipped by 4 bases and J by 5 bases; unmatched bases: 13. This CDR3 contains 18 residues. Germline-derived CDR1 and CDR2 are SGHRS and YFSETQ. The CDR3 loop is CASSALGLAGIGTGELFF. The CDR3 DNA reads TGCGCCAGCAGCGCCCTCGGACTAGCGGGCATCGGGACCGGGGAGCTGTTTTTT.

The V gene is TRBV12-3 or TRBV12-4, the J gene TRBJ2-7; D call uncertain. The CDR3 extends over 14 amino acids. V gave up 3 bases and J gave up 3 bases, with 12 bases separating them. CDR3 DNA: TGTGCCAGCAGTTTTCGCCCCCCCCTCTACGAGCAGTACTTC. Translating gives CASSFRPPLYEQYF.

The chain joins TRBV2 to TRBJ1-1; maybe TRBD1 (6 bases). CDR1 and CDR2 (germline): SNHLY, FYNNEI. With 5 bases removed from V and 1 base from J, the gap between germline ends came to 8 bases. The CDR3 has 13 residues. CDR3 nucleotide sequence: TGTGCCAGCAGTACACAGGGGAACACTGAAGCTTTCTTT. Its translation: CASSTQGNTEAFF.

The chain couples TRBV4-1 to TRBJ2-1; D is uncertain. Germline CDR1 reads MGHRA; CDR2 reads YSYEKL. The CDR3 loop spans 16 amino acids. The V and J ends lost 1 base and 0 bases respectively, with 10 bases between them. The CDR3 bases are TGCGCCAGCAGCCAAGTAGCCTTGATCTCCTACAATGAGCAGTTCTTC. It encodes CASSQVALISYNEQFF.

This chain connects TRBV30 to TRBJ1-1; possibly TRBD1 for D (6 bases). V was cut by 0 bases and J by 4 bases, with 12 bases left in between. CDR3 length: 14 amino acids. The germline gives CDR1 GTSNPN, CDR2 SVGIG (reference sequence). Here the CDR3 reads CAWSVQGGATEAFF. The CDR3 region has the DNA TGTGCCTGGAGTGTACAAGGGGGGGCCACTGAAGCTTTCTTT.

The gene calls are TRBV10-3 and TRBJ2-2, with D tentatively TRBD2 (5 bases). Germline V gene sequence: CDR1 ENHRY, CDR2 SYGVKD. V was shortened by 6 bases and J by 3 bases, with 5 bases between the two germline ends. The CDR3 extends over 12 amino acids. Here the CDR3 DNA reads TGTGCCATCAGGAGGGACACCGGGGAGCTGTTTTTT. Translation: CAIRRDTGELFF.

The CDR3 reads CASSSGGNNEQFF. For the CDR3, the DNA is TGTGCCAGCAGCTCAGGGGGGAACAATGAGCAGTTCTTC. The V and J genes are TRBV9 and TRBJ2-1; a weak D match, TRBD1 (7 bases). Trimming left V 4 bases short and J 5 bases short, with 10 bases between. The germline V gene has CDR1 SGDLS and CDR2 YYNGEE. This CDR3 comprises 13 residues.

This CDR3 is CASGGLAGEDTQYF. As DNA, the CDR3 is TGCGCCAGCGGGGGACTAGCGGGGGAGGATACGCAGTATTTT. This rearrangement joins TRBV5-1 to TRBJ2-3, with 14 bases matching TRBD2. CDR1 SGHRS and CDR2 YFSETQ come from the germline V gene. The CDR3 runs to 14 residues. V was pared by 7 bases and J by 6 bases, with 4 bases of the junction left unmatched. Supplemented by reference TRBV5-1 and TRBJ2-3, the full variable domain reads KAGVTQTPRYLIKTRGQQVTLSCSPISGHRSVSWYQQTPGQGLQFLFEYFSETQRNKGNFPGRFSGRQFSNSRSEMNVSTLELGDSALYLCASGGLAGEDTQYFGPGTRLTVL.

In its sample, this clonotype was seen once. The V gene is TRBV12-3 or TRBV12-4, the J gene TRBJ1-5; no reliable D call. V dropped 3 bases and J dropped 5 bases, with 11 bases sitting between them. This CDR3 has 14 residues. CDR3 loop: CASSFLERDQPQHF. The CDR3 DNA follows: TGTGCCAGCAGTTTTCTAGAGCGGGATCAGCCCCAGCATTTT.

The chain recombines TRBV9 with TRBJ2-7, with D possibly matching TRBD2 (6 bases). V lost 3 bases, J lost 4 bases, and 14 bases lay in between. This CDR3 region has 14 residues. In germline, CDR1 is SGDLS, CDR2 YYNGEE. This chain's CDR3 is CASSANGGAYEQYF. As DNA, the CDR3 is TGTGCCAGCAGCGCCAATGGAGGGGCGTACGAGCAGTACTTC.

The rearrangement links TRBV7-9 to TRBJ2-3; 7 nucleotides align to TRBD1. This CDR3 is built from 15 residues. From germline, CDR1 is SEHNR and CDR2 FQNEAQ (reference sequence). V shed 5 bases, J shed 3 bases, and the junction held 8 bases outside the gene matches. The CDR3 is CASSTDRALTDTQYF. In DNA, the CDR3 is TGTGCCAGCAGCACAGACAGGGCTCTAACAGATACGCAGTATTTT.

V is TRBV29-1 and J is TRBJ1-1, with TRBD1 identical over 10 bases. CDR3 size: 14 residues. Germline CDR1 reads SQVTM; CDR2 reads ANQGSEA. V shed 7 bases and J 10 bases; nucleotides not matched to a gene: 15. DNA for the CDR3: TGCAGCGGATCGACAGGGGGCTGGAATGAAGGAGCTTTCTTT. This sequence encodes CSGSTGGWNEGAFF. Based on the CDR3 plus reference TRBV29-1 and TRBJ1-1, the full variable domain is SAVISQKPSRDICQRGTSLTIQCQVDSQVTMMFWYRQQPGQSLTLIATANQGSEATYESGFVIDKFPISRPNLTFSTLTVSNMSPEDSSIYLCSGSTGGWNEGAFFGQGTRLTVV.

This clonotype occurred once. This chain uses TRBV5-1 with TRBJ1-2; no reliable D call. Germline CDR1 reads SGHRS; CDR2 reads YFSETQ. Trimming shortened V by 6 bases and J by 1 base, and 13 bases separated the two germline ends. The CDR3 is 14 amino acids. The CDR3 DNA is TGCGCCAGCACCTACATGGACGTTAACTATGGCTACACCTTC. Its translation: CASTYMDVNYGYTF. Variable domain in full (rest from reference TRBV5-1 and TRBJ1-2): KAGVTQTPRYLIKTRGQQVTLSCSPISGHRSVSWYQQTPGQGLQFLFEYFSETQRNKGNFPGRFSGRQFSNSRSEMNVSTLELGDSALYLCASTYMDVNYGYTFGSGTRLTVV.